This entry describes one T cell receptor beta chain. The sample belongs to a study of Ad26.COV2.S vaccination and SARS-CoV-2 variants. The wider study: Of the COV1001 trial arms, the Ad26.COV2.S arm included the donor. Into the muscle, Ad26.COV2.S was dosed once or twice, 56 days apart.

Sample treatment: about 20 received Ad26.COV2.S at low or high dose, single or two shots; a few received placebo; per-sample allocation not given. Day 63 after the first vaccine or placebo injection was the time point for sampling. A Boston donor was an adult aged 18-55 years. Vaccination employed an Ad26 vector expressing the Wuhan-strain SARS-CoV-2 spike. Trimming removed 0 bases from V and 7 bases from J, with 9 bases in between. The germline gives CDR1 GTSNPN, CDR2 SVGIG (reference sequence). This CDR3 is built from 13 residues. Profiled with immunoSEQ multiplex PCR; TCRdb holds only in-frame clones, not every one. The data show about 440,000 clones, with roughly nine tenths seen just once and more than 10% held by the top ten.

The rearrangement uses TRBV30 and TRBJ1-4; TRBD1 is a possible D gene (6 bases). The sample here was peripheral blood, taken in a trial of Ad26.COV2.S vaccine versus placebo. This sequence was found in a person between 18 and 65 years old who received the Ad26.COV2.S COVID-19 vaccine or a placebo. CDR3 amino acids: CAWSVGRGEKLFF. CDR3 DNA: TGTGCCTGGAGTGTTGGCAGGGGTGAAAAACTGTTTTTT.